The 3 T cell receptor beta chains below come from one sample, sequenced in a study of breast tumors, draining lymph nodes, adjacent tissues. TCRdb independently ran MiXCR on the multiplex PCR reads; one entry per CDR3 protein. The sample carries approximately 21,000 distinct CDR3 sequences, about 38% recorded once. The specimen was breast tumor tissue. The origin of the receptors is a female donor with breast cancer. Some clones in this sample may be carry-over from other donors' samples.

The V call is TRBV5-1, the J call TRBJ1-4; D is undetermined. V lost 2 bases and J lost 8, with 13 bases in between. Germline V lookup: CDR1 SGHRS, CDR2 YFSETQ. CDR3 length: 14 amino acids. The CDR3 DNA is TGCGCCAGCAGCTTTGGATCCGGGAGGGAAAAACTGTTTTTT. Translated, it gives CASSFGSGREKLFF.

In its sample, this clonotype was seen many times. This chain joins TRBV15 and TRBJ1-5; 8 bases align to TRBD1. With 5 bases clipped from V and 0 bases from J, the junction kept 12 bases outside the gene matches. CDR1 is LNHNV and CDR2 is YYDKDF in the germline V gene (reference sequence). The CDR3 contains 18 residues. Here the CDR3 reads CATSPRGAGTGSNQPQHF. The CDR3 region has the DNA TGTGCCACCAGCCCTCGGGGGGCAGGGACAGGTAGCAATCAGCCCCAGCATTTT. Full variable domain (remainder filled in from reference TRBV15 and TRBJ1-5): DAMVIQNPRYQVTQFGKPVTLSCSQTLNHNVMYWYQQKSSQAPKLLFHYYDKDFNNEADTPDNFQSRRPNTSFCFLDIRSPGLGDTAMYLCATSPRGAGTGSNQPQHFGDGTRLSIL.

The rearrangement uses TRBV5-4 and TRBJ2-2; 7 bases are a match to TRBD2. The CDR3 length is 16 residues. Germline values: CDR1 SGHNT, CDR2 YYREEE (reference sequence). J gave up 5 bases and V 4 bases, and 11 bases lay outside the gene matches. DNA of the CDR3: TGTGCCAGCAGCGACCGGGAGGCGGGTGGGACCGGGGAGCTGTTTTTT. Translating gives CASSDREAGGTGELFF.